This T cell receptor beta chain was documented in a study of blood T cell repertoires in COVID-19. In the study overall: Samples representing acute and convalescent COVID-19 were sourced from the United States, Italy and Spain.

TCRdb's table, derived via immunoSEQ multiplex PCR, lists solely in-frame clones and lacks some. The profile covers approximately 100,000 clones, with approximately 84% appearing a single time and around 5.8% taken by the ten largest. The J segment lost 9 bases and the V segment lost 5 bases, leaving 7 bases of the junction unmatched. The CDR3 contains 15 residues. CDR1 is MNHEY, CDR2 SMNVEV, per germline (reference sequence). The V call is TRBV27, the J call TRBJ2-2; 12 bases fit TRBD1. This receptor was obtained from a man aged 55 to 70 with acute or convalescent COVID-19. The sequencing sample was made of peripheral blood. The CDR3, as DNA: TGTGCCAGCAGTCAGGGACAGGGGGCGAAAAGGGAGCTGTTTTTT. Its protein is CASSQGQGAKRELFF.